The 14 T cell receptor beta chains given below trace back to one sample, sequenced in a study of neurological immune-mediated disorders. MiXCR, run by TCRdb on the 5' RACE reads, gives a single entry per CDR3 protein. The sample contains more than 40,000 distinct CDR3 sequences, 1.5% to 2% of which appear only once. Sequencing was performed on PBMCs. These receptors were collected from a woman aged 40 to 49 with multiple sclerosis.

This clonotype was recorded many times. The chain links TRBV20-1 to TRBJ2-3; D is tentatively TRBD1 or TRBD2 (5 bases each). Germline CDR1 reads DFQATT; CDR2 reads SNEGSKA (reference sequence). Trimming removed 7 bases at V and 5 bases at J, with 7 bases between. This CDR3 has 10 amino acids. Written as DNA, the CDR3 is TGCAGTGTTGGGGGAGATACGCAGTATTTT. This sequence encodes CSVGGDTQYF.

This clonotype occurred a few times. A junction end diverges from the germline sequence, so it may reflect a read error. This chain links TRBV9 with TRBJ2-6; D possibly matches TRBD1 or TRBD2 (5 bases each). CDR1 is SGDLS, CDR2 YYNGEE, per germline. The CDR3 loop spans 16 amino acids. The CDR3 sequence is CASSVAKRAGAKVLTF. The CDR3 DNA reads TGTGCCAGTAGCGTAGCTAAAAGGGCTGGGGCCAAAGTCCTGACTTTC.

This clonotype was detected many times. The chain carries TRBV9 and TRBJ2-7, with 8 bases matching TRBD1. Germline values: CDR1 SGDLS, CDR2 YYNGEE. The CDR3 consists of 17 residues. Losses at the gene ends were 3 bases for V and 2 bases for J; bases not matched to a gene: 13. CDR3 residues: CASSAGLQGDLPYEQYF. DNA of the CDR3: TGTGCCAGCAGCGCGGGGTTACAGGGGGACCTCCCCTACGAGCAGTACTTC.

This clonotype has a count of ten or more. This rearrangement joins TRBV9 to TRBJ1-1, with D perhaps matching TRBD1 (5 bases). Trimming took 3 bases from V and 6 from J, leaving 12 bases between them. The CDR3 is 13 residues long. Per germline, CDR1 SGDLS and CDR2 YYNGEE. CDR3 loop: CASSDTGGAEAFF. CDR3 sequence (DNA): TGTGCCAGCAGCGATACCGGGGGTGCTGAAGCTTTCTTT.

This clonotype was found many times. V and J are TRBV5-5 and TRBJ1-6; D is undetermined. The CDR3 totals 15 residues. The V end lost 5 bases, the J end lost 7 bases, and 16 bases lay between the germline ends. Germline assignment: CDR1 SGHKS and CDR2 YYEKEE (reference sequence). CDR3 in amino acids: CASRRIWGENSPLHF. Here the CDR3 DNA reads TGTGCCAGCAGGCGCATTTGGGGTGAGAATTCACCCCTCCACTTT. Full variable domain (rest looked up from reference TRBV5-5 and TRBJ1-6): DAGVTQSPTHLIKTRGQQVTLRCSPISGHKSVSWYQQVLGQGPQFIFQYYEKEERGRGNFPDRFSARQFPNYSSELNVNALLLGDSALYLCASRRIWGENSPLHFGNGTRLTVT.

This clonotype was found many times. The chain is built from TRBV7-9 and TRBJ2-1; 7 nucleotides align to TRBD1. CDR1 SEHNR and CDR2 FQNEAQ come from the germline V gene (reference sequence). V lost 2 bases to trimming and J lost 10 bases; unmatched junction nucleotides: 5. The CDR3 runs 13 residues. Here the CDR3 reads CASSLTTGEEQFF. CDR3 bases: TGTGCCAGCAGCTTAACTACAGGGGAAGAGCAGTTCTTC.

This clonotype has at least ten counts. V gene TRBV5-4 combines with J gene TRBJ1-5; possible D gene TRBD1, 5 bases. Trimming left V 3 bases short and J 4 bases short, with 17 bases between. Germline V CDR1 and CDR2: SGHNT, YYREEE (reference sequence). The CDR3 has 16 amino acids. CDR3 DNA sequence: TGTGCCAGCAGCTCCGGGGGGTCCAGGGTTAATCAGCCCCAGCATTTT. Amino acids: CASSSGGSRVNQPQHF.

Many counts were recorded for this clonotype. The rearrangement joins TRBV7-9 to TRBJ1-5; D unclear. This CDR3 has 13 residues. Germline CDR1 is SEHNR and CDR2 is FQNEAQ (reference sequence). Trimming cost V 1 base and J 12 bases, with 13 bases left between them. The CDR3 DNA reads TGTGCCAGCAGCTTAGGGACCTCCGGGAACCAGCATTTT. Translating gives CASSLGTSGNQHF.

This clonotype was picked up many times. The V gene is TRBV7-9, the J gene TRBJ2-4, with D perhaps matching TRBD1 (5 bases). The V and J ends lost 2 bases and 0 bases respectively, with 11 bases between them. In germline, CDR1 is SEHNR, CDR2 FQNEAQ (reference sequence). CDR3 size: 16 residues. This CDR3 is CASSLRGAGAKNIQYF. The CDR3 coding sequence is TGTGCCAGCAGCTTACGTGGGGCTGGAGCCAAAAACATTCAGTACTTC. The full variable domain, its missing parts supplied by reference TRBV7-9 and TRBJ2-4, is DTGVSQNPRHKITKRGQNVTFRCDPISEHNRLYWYRQTLGQGPEFLTYFQNEAQLEKSRLLSDRFSAERPKGSFSTLEIQRTEQGDSAMYLCASSLRGAGAKNIQYFGAGTRLSVL.

This clonotype was observed many times. The rearrangement uses TRBV6-5 and TRBJ2-1; D gene ambiguous. CDR1 is MNHEY, CDR2 SVGAGI, per germline. CDR3 length equals 13 residues. With 0 bases removed from V and 10 bases from J, the gap between germline ends came to 10 bases. The CDR3 sequence is CASSYSLADEQFF. In DNA, the CDR3 is TGTGCCAGCAGTTACTCTTTGGCAGACGAGCAGTTCTTC.

This clonotype was counted many times. Sequence at one end of the junction differs from germline and may be a read error. This rearrangement joins TRBV20-1 to TRBJ1-6; 10 bases line up with TRBD1. CDR3 size: 13 residues. Germline CDR1 reads DFQATT; CDR2 reads SNEGSKA (reference sequence). This CDR3 is CSARDRGRSPLHF. The CDR3 coding sequence is TGCAGTGCTCGAGACAGGGGGCGGTCACCCCTCCACTTT.

In this sample, this clonotype turned up many times. This chain links TRBV10-3 with TRBJ2-2; maybe TRBD2 (6 bases). This CDR3 is built from 16 residues. Between the trimmed V and J ends, which lost 7 bases and 8 bases, there was a span of 23 bases. The germline CDR1 and CDR2 sequences are ENHRY and SYGVKD. The CDR3 nucleotides read TGTGCCATCAATCCCGGGATGTCAGCGGGTCTTGGGGAGCTGTTTTTT. Amino acid sequence: CAINPGMSAGLGELFF.

There are many counts of this clonotype. The gene calls are TRBV5-1 and TRBJ2-1, with D perhaps being TRBD1 or TRBD2 (6 bases each). From germline, CDR1 is SGHRS and CDR2 YFSETQ. This CDR3 region has 14 residues. Trimming shortened V by 6 bases and J by 9 bases, and 19 bases separated the two germline ends. For the CDR3, the DNA is TGCGCCAGCACCGCCGGGGGCTGGGGCGGTGAGCAGTTCTTC. This encodes CASTAGGWGGEQFF.

This clonotype was seen ten or more times. The V call is TRBV4-2, the J call TRBJ2-7, with 7 bases that match TRBD1. This CDR3 contains 14 residues. Germline trimming cut 4 bases from V and 6 bases from J; bases unmatched to any gene: 9. Germline assignment: CDR1 LGHNA and CDR2 YNFKEQ. The CDR3 sequence: CASSLNKGAGEQYF. The CDR3 DNA follows: TGTGCCAGCAGCCTAAACAAGGGGGCGGGCGAGCAGTACTTC.